This T cell receptor beta chain was documented in a study of blood T cell repertoires in COVID-19. In the original analysis: Scientists estimated how many nucleated cells there were by amplifying reference gene primers. TCRdb's table, derived via immunoSEQ multiplex PCR, lists solely in-frame clones and lacks some. The V and J calls and clone size were taken over from that table, and D and trimming were inferred from the DNA. The profile shows about 290,000 clones, roughly 90% of them singletons. The sample consisted of peripheral blood. This clonotype was sampled from a woman aged 25 to 39 with COVID-19, enrolled during active disease.

CDR3 sequence: CASSEGSPSVYEQYF. In DNA, the CDR3 is TGTGCCAGCAGTGAAGGTTCACCCTCGGTCTACGAGCAGTACTTC. The V and J genes are TRBV6-1 and TRBJ2-7; D gene unclear. V was trimmed by 1 base and J by 3 bases, leaving 13 bases between them. Germline CDR1 MNHNS, CDR2 SASEGT. This CDR3 comprises 15 residues.